This is a list of T cell receptor beta chains from one sample in a study of T cells after posttransplantation cyclophosphamide. The table came from immunoSEQ multiplex PCR; TCRdb's copy has only in-frame clones and leaves some out. Here the sample spans around 30,000 clones, just over 85% being singletons. Sequences were obtained from PBMCs. These receptors were obtained from a man aged 45-65 years. The CDR3 runs from the conserved cysteine through the conserved F or W. The order of the fields is clone size, V gene, J gene, D gene, CDR3 DNA, CDR3 protein. D genes are given only for firm matches. Expanded clones are given a class, and other clones once, few, many or no size at all.

NA	TRBV29-1	TRBJ2-5	NA	TGCAGCGTTGACCGGGGACAAGAGACCCAGTACTTC	CSVDRGQETQYF
NA	TRBV5-1	TRBJ2-5	NA	TGCGCCAGCAGCTGGGCTCAGACCCAGTACTTC	CASSWAQTQYF
NA	TRBV6-5	TRBJ2-5	TRBD1	TGTGCCAGCACCCGACAGGGTCAAGAGACCCAGTACTTC	CASTRQGQETQYF
once	TRBV28	TRBJ1-5	TRBD1	TGTGCCAGCAGTTTTAGATGGCAGGGGGGTAATCAGCCCCAGCATTTT	CASSFRWQGGNQPQHF
NA	TRBV11-3	TRBJ2-1	TRBD2	TGTGCCAGCAGCCAGACTAGCGGGAGTTATGGTGACAATGAGCAGTTCTTC	CASSQTSGSYGDNEQFF
NA	TRBV13	TRBJ2-7	NA	TGTGCCAGCAGCCCCTTAGCGGCAGACTACGAGCAGTACTTC	CASSPLAADYEQYF
NA	TRBV9	TRBJ2-3	NA	TGTGCCAGCAGCTTAACTAGCTTCGAGGCAGATACGCAGTATTTT	CASSLTSFEADTQYF
NA	TRBV27	TRBJ1-4	TRBD1	TGTGCCAGCAGTTTCGGGACAGGGGGTGAAAAACTGTTTTTT	CASSFGTGGEKLFF
NA	TRBV11-3	TRBJ2-7	NA	TGTGCCAGCAGCTTTTCCAGGGATCCTACCTACGAGCAGTACTTC	CASSFSRDPTYEQYF
NA	TRBV12-5	TRBJ2-3	TRBD1	TGTGCTAGTGGTTTGGTAGCCGGGACAGGAGGCGTTACGCAGTATTTT	CASGLVAGTGGVTQYF
NA	TRBV28	TRBJ1-5	NA	TGTGCCAGCAGGCAGGGCAATCAGCCCCAGCATTTT	CASRQGNQPQHF
once	TRBV9	TRBJ2-7	NA	TGTGCCAGCAGTCCACGCATCCAGGGGATCGGCTACGAGCAGTACTTC	CASSPRIQGIGYEQYF
NA	TRBV5-4	TRBJ2-5	TRBD1	TGTGCCAGCAGCTCGCCGGGACAGGGAAGAGAGACCCAGTACTTC	CASSSPGQGRETQYF
NA	TRBV28	TRBJ1-2	NA	TGTGCCAGCAGTTTATCCCTATTCGACGGGGACTATGGCTACACCTTC	CASSLSLFDGDYGYTF
NA	TRBV7-3	TRBJ1-1	TRBD1	TGTGCCAGCAGCTCATCGGGGACAGGGAGGGCTTTCTTT	CASSSSGTGRAFF
NA	TRBV7-9	TRBJ1-2	TRBD1	TGTGCCAGCAGCTCGAGACAGGGTCGGCATGGCTACACCTTC	CASSSRQGRHGYTF
NA	TRBV28	TRBJ2-7	TRBD1	TGTGCCAGCAGTCCCCGGTCGGGACAGGGACCTTACGAGCAGTACTTC	CASSPRSGQGPYEQYF
few	TRBV10-3	TRBJ1-4	TRBD1	TGTGCCATCAGTAAGACAGGGAATAGAGAAAAACTGTTTTTT	CAISKTGNREKLFF
NA	TRBV6-6	TRBJ2-1	NA	TGTGCCAGCAGTTACGGACTACAGAGCAATGAGCAGTTCTTC	CASSYGLQSNEQFF
NA	TRBV12-2	TRBJ2-4	NA	TGTGCAAGTCGCTTAGGGACAGGGGAGTTCGGCGCCAAAAACATTCAGTACTTC	CASRLGTGEFGAKNIQYF
few	TRBV10-3	TRBJ1-4	NA	TGTGCCATCAGTGACCAGGGAGAAAAACTGTTTTTT	CAISDQGEKLFF
few	TRBV12-5	TRBJ1-4	NA	TGTGCTAGTGGTTTTGGGGGAGGGAATGAAAAACTGTTTTTT	CASGFGGGNEKLFF
once	TRBV5-1	TRBJ2-3	TRBD2	TGCGCCAGCAGCACATTGCCGGCGGGAGGCGACACAGATACGCAGTATTTT	CASSTLPAGGDTDTQYF
NA	TRBV19	TRBJ1-1	NA	TGTGCCAGTAGTATTTCCCAGGGGATGAGGAACACTGAAGCTTTCTTT	CASSISQGMRNTEAFF
NA	TRBV29-1	TRBJ2-2	TRBD2	TGCAGCGTTCAAGCAACGGGGGGCACCGGGGAGCTGTTTTTT	CSVQATGGTGELFF
NA	TRBV5-1	TRBJ2-5	TRBD2	TGCGCCAGCAGCTTCGGGGCCGGGGCGGGGGTGCAAGAGACCCAGTACTTC	CASSFGAGAGVQETQYF
NA	TRBV25-1	TRBJ2-1	NA	TGTGCCAGCAGTAGCTGGGGGGATTTGAATGAGCAGTTCTTC	CASSSWGDLNEQFF
NA	TRBV10-3	TRBJ1-1	TRBD1	TGTGCCATCACCCGGACAGGTCAGGGACCTGAAGCTTTCTTT	CAITRTGQGPEAFF
NA	TRBV15	TRBJ1-2	TRBD1	TGTGCCACCAGCAGAAAGACAGGGAATGGCTACACCTTC	CATSRKTGNGYTF
NA	TRBV2	TRBJ2-1	TRBD2	TGTGCCAGCAGTGAGGGGACTAGGGCTCCCAATGAGCAGTTCTTC	CASSEGTRAPNEQFF
NA	TRBV4-1	TRBJ2-1	TRBD2	TGCGCCAGCAGCCCGGGACTAGCGGGGTACAATGAGCAGTTCTTC	CASSPGLAGYNEQFF
once	TRBV10-3	TRBJ2-3	NA	TGTGCCATCAGAGTAAACGGGGGTGGCACAGATACGCAGTATTTT	CAIRVNGGGTDTQYF
NA	TRBV4-3	TRBJ1-2	NA	TGCGCCAGCAGCCAAGATTGGGCCGGCGAGACGTATGGCTACACCTTC	CASSQDWAGETYGYTF
NA	TRBV5-1	TRBJ1-4	NA	TGCGCCAGCAGCTTTCTTCCTAAAACTAATGAAAAACTGTTTTTT	CASSFLPKTNEKLFF
once	TRBV7-9	TRBJ1-1	TRBD1	TGTGCCAGCAGCATACGCCGCGGGACAGGGGGCCTTAACACTGAAGCTTTCTTT	CASSIRRGTGGLNTEAFF
once	TRBV28	TRBJ1-1	NA	TGTGCCAGCAGTTCCCCCAGCGGTAGACAGGAGGAAGCTTTCTTT	CASSSPSGRQEEAFF
NA	TRBV5-4	TRBJ2-3	TRBD2	TGTGCCAGCAGCATACTGACTAGCGGGGTCACAGATACGCAGTATTTT	CASSILTSGVTDTQYF
NA	TRBV7-8	TRBJ2-2	TRBD1	TGTGCCAGCAGCCCCCACCTCACGGGACAGGGGCGGGGGGAGCTGTTTTTT	CASSPHLTGQGRGELFF
NA	TRBV11-2	TRBJ2-1	TRBD1	TGTGCCAGCAGCTTAGCCGGACAGGGTATGTATGAGCAGTTCTTC	CASSLAGQGMYEQFF
NA	TRBV9	TRBJ2-7	NA	TGTGCCAGCAGCGTGGACTGGACGACGTACGAGCAGTACTTC	CASSVDWTTYEQYF
NA	TRBV5-6	TRBJ2-7	TRBD1	TGTGCCAGCAGCTTTAGGGACAGCACCTACGAGCAGTACTTC	CASSFRDSTYEQYF
NA	TRBV14	TRBJ2-1	TRBD2	TGTGCCAGCAGCCGACTAGCGTTATACAATGAGCAGTTCTTC	CASSRLALYNEQFF
NA	TRBV9	TRBJ1-1	NA	TGTGCCAGCAGCGTAGGACTCCGGAGGTCAGGAGATAGGCCTGAAGCTTTCTTT	CASSVGLRRSGDRPEAFF
NA	TRBV9	TRBJ2-1	TRBD2	TGTGCCAGCAGCGTAGCCTCACTAGCGGGGGGTGATAATGAGCAGTTCTTC	CASSVASLAGGDNEQFF
NA	TRBV6-1	TRBJ1-6	NA	TGTGCCAGCAGCAACCTGCAGGGTAATTCACCCCTCCACTTT	CASSNLQGNSPLHF
NA	TRBV4-3	TRBJ2-6	TRBD1	TGCGCCAGCAGCCAAGTGGCAGGGGGCGGTTTTGGGGCCAACGTCCTGACTTTC	CASSQVAGGGFGANVLTF
NA	TRBV5-4	TRBJ1-4	TRBD1	TGTGCCAGCAGGCTTACCGGGACAGACACAGAGAATGAAAAACTGTTTTTT	CASRLTGTDTENEKLFF
NA	TRBV30	TRBJ1-4	NA	TGTGCCTGGAGTGTAAGATACGGGGATGAAAAACTGTTTTTT	CAWSVRYGDEKLFF
NA	TRBV5-5	TRBJ2-5	TRBD1	TGTGCCAGCAGCTTGATGGTAACAGGGGGCACAGAGACCCAGTACTTC	CASSLMVTGGTETQYF
NA	TRBV10-3	TRBJ2-7	NA	TGTGCCATCTCAGGGGCCACAGTGACATCCTACGAGCAGTACTTC	CAISGATVTSYEQYF
NA	TRBV29-1	TRBJ2-2	TRBD1	TGCAGCAGCCGGGACAGGGACACCGGGGAGCTGTTTTTT	CSSRDRDTGELFF
NA	TRBV30	TRBJ1-2	TRBD1	TGTGCCTATACCGGGACAGGGGGCCTCTATGGCTACACCTTC	CAYTGTGGLYGYTF
NA	TRBV15	TRBJ2-3	NA	TGTGCCACCAGCAGAGACAGGGAACCTAGCACAGATACGCAGTATTTT	CATSRDREPSTDTQYF
NA	TRBV19	TRBJ1-2	NA	TGTGCCAGTAGTACGATCAACAAAGACTATGGCTACACCTTC	CASSTINKDYGYTF
NA	TRBV28	TRBJ2-7	NA	TGTGCCAGCAGTCCCCCGGGGGTCCACGAGCAGTACTTC	CASSPPGVHEQYF
NA	TRBV6-1	TRBJ2-3	NA	TGTGCCAGCAGTGAGACGCCAGGGGGGCGTGGGACAGATACGCAGTATTTT	CASSETPGGRGTDTQYF
NA	TRBV7-2	TRBJ2-1	TRBD2	TGTGCCAGCAGCTTTCCAGCGGGGGGCTCCTCCTACAATGAGCAGTTCTTC	CASSFPAGGSSYNEQFF